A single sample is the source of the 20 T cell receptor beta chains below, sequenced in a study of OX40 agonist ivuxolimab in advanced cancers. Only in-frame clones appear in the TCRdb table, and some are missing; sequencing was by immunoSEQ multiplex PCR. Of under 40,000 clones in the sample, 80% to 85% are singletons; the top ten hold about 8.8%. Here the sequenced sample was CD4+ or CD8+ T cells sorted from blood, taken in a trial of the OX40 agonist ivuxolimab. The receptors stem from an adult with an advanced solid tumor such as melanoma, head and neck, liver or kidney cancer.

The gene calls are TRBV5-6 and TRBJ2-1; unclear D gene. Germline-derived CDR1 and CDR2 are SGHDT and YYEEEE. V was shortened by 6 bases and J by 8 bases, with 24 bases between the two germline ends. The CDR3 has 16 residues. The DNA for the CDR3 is TGTGCCAGCACCCCACTGAGCCCTAGAGCAGGAGATGAGCAGTTCTTC. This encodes CASTPLSPRAGDEQFF.

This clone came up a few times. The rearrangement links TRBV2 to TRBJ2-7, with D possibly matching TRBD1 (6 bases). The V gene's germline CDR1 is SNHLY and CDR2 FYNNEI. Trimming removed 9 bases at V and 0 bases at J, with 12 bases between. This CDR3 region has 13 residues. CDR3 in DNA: TGTGCCAGTCAGGGGCCCTTCTCCTACGAGCAGTACTTC. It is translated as CASQGPFSYEQYF.

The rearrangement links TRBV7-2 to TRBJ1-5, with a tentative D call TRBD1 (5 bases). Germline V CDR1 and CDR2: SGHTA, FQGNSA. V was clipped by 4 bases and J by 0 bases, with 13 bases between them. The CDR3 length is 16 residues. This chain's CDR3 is CASSWEGPYSNQPQHF. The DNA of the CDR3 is TGTGCCAGCAGCTGGGAGGGACCGTATAGCAATCAGCCCCAGCATTTT.

The CDR3: CASSVAGGTQYF. The CDR3 DNA is TGTGCCAGCAGCGTAGCCGGGGGAACGCAGTATTTT. This rearrangement joins TRBV9 to TRBJ2-3, with D tentatively TRBD2 (6 bases). Per germline, CDR1 SGDLS and CDR2 YYNGEE. V was cut by 0 bases and J by 9 bases, with 8 bases left in between. CDR3 length: 12 residues.

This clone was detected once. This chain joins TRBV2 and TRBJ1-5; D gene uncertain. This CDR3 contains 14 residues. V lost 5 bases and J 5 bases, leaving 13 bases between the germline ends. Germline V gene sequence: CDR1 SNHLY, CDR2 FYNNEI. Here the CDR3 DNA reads TGTGCCAGCAGTTCCACTTCGGGGTATCAGCCCCAGCATTTT. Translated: CASSSTSGYQPQHF.

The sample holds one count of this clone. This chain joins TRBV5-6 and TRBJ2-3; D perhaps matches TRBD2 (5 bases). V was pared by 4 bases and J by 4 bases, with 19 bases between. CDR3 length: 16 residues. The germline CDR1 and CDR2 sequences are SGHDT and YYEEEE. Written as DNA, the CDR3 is TGTGCCAGCAGCCCCGTGCCCCCTCATAGCGCAGATACGCAGTATTTT. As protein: CASSPVPPHSADTQYF.

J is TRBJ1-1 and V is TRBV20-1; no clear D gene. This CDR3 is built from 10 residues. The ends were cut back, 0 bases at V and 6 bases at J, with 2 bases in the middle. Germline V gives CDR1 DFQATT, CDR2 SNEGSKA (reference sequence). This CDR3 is CSARDAEAFF. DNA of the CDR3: TGCAGTGCTAGAGACGCTGAAGCTTTCTTT.

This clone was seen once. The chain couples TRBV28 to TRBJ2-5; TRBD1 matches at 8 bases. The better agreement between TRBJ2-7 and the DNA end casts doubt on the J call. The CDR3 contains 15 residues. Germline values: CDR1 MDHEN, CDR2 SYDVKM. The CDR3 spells CASSLAAGGTYEQYF. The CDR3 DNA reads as TGTGCCAGCAGTCTCGCGGCAGGGGGCACGTACGAGCAGTACTTC.

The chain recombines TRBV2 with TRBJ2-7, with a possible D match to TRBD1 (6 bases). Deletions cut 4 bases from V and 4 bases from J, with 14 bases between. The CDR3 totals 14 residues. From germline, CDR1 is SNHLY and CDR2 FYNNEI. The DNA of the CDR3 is TGTGCCAGCAGTGTCCAAGGCAGGGGATACGAGCAGTACTTC. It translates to CASSVQGRGYEQYF.

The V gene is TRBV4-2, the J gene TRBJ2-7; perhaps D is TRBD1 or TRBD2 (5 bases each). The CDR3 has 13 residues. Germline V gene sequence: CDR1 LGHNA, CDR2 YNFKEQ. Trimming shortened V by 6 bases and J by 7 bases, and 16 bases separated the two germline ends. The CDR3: CASSWDASREQYF. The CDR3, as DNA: TGTGCCAGCAGTTGGGACGCCTCCCGTGAGCAGTACTTC.

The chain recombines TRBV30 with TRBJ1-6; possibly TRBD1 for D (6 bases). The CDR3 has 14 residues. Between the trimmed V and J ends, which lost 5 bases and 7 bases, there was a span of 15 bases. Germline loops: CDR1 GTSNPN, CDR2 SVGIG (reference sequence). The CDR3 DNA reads TGTGCCTGGGAAGGTGGGGGGCGAAATTCACCCCTCCACTTT. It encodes CAWEGGGRNSPLHF.

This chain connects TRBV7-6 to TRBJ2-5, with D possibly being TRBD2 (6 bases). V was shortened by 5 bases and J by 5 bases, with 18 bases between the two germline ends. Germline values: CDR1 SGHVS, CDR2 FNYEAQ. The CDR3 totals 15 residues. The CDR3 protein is CASSRNKAGGETQYF. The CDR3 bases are TGTGCCAGCAGCAGAAATAAGGCCGGAGGGGAGACCCAGTACTTC.

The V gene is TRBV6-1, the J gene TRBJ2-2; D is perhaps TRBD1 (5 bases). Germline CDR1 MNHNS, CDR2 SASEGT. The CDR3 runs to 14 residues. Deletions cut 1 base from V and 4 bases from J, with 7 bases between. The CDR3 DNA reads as TGTGCCAGCAGTGAAGTTAGGGGCACCGGGGAGCTGTTTTTT. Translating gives CASSEVRGTGELFF.

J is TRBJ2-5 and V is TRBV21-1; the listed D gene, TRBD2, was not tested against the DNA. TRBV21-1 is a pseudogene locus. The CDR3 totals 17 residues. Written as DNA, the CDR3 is TGTGCCAGCAGCAAAGAAAAGAGGTGGTTCACCCAAGAGACCCAGTACTTC. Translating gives CASSKEKRWFTQETQYF.

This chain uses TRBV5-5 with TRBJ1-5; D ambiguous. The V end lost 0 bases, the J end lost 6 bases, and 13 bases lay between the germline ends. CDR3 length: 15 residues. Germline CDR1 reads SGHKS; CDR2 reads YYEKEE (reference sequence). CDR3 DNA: TGTGCCAGCAGCTTGGGGGCTCGAGATGTTCAGCCCCAGCATTTT. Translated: CASSLGARDVQPQHF.

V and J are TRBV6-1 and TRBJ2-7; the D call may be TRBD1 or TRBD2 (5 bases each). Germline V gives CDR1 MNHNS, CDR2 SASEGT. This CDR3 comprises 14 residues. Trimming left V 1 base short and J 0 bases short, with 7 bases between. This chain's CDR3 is CASSEGGSSYEQYF. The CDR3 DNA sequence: TGTGCCAGCAGTGAAGGGGGGAGCTCCTACGAGCAGTACTTC.

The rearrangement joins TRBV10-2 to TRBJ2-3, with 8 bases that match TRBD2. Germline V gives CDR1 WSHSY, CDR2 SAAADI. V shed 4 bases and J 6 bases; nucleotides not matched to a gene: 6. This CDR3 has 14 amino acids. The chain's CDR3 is CASSVGRVVDTQYF. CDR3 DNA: TGCGCCAGCAGTGTCGGGAGGGTCGTGGATACGCAGTATTTT.

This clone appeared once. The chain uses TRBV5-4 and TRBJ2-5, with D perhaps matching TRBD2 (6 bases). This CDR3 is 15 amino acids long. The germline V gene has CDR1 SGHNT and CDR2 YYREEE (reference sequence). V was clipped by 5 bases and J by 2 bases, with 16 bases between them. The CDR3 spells CASSPGTLTQETQYF. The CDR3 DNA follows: TGTGCCAGCAGTCCCGGGACTTTGACTCAAGAGACCCAGTACTTC.

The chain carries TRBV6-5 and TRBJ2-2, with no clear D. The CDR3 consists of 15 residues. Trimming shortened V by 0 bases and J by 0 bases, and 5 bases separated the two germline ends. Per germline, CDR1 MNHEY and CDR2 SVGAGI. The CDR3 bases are TGTGCCAGCAGTTACTCGCCTGCGAACACCGGGGAGCTGTTTTTT. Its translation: CASSYSPANTGELFF.

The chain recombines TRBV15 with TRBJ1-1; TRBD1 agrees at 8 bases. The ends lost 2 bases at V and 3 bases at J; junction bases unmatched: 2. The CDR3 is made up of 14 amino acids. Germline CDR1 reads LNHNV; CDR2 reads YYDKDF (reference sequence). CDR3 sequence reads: CATSRTTGDTEAFF. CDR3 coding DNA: TGTGCCACCAGCAGAACGACAGGGGACACTGAAGCTTTCTTT.